This is a list of T cell receptor beta chains from one sample in a study of T cell repertoires in cytomegalovirus infection. These TCRs are of unknown antigen specificity. MiXCR, run by TCRdb on the reads, gives a single entry per CDR3 protein. Among about 570,000 distinct CDR3 sequences listed, roughly 43% were seen once. The source was cultured PBMCs, collected from culture after CMV antigen stimulation. The origin of the receptors is a human donor in good health (CMV status not recorded). Some clones in this sample may be carry-over from other donors' samples. CDR3s leave out the opening cysteine and the closing phenylalanine or tryptophan.

V gene	J gene	CDR3 protein
TRBV19	TRBJ1-1	ASSTDSSVGAF
TRBV11-2	TRBJ1-3	ASSYLTGRGLEGNTIY
TRBV7-8	TRBJ2-7	ASSRPKSGTAPSYEQY
TRBV12-5	TRBJ2-1	ASGLAAWDEQF
TRBV6-1	TRBJ1-1	ASRRTSGTGSSGAF
TRBV7-2	TRBJ2-7	ASSLDPGNSYEQY
TRBV7-2	TRBJ2-3	ASSLVAGGGTDTQY
TRBV7-2	TRBJ2-2	ASRLARTNTGELF
TRBV19	TRBJ2-1	ASSTNPQTVEF
TRBV28	TRBJ1-5	ASSSADRLLGPQH
TRBV12-3/TRBV12-4	TRBJ2-5	ASSPGLAATQETQY
TRBV5-1	TRBJ2-1	ASSLGRVSYNEQF
TRBV10-2	TRBJ2-7	ASSPTRGGYEQY